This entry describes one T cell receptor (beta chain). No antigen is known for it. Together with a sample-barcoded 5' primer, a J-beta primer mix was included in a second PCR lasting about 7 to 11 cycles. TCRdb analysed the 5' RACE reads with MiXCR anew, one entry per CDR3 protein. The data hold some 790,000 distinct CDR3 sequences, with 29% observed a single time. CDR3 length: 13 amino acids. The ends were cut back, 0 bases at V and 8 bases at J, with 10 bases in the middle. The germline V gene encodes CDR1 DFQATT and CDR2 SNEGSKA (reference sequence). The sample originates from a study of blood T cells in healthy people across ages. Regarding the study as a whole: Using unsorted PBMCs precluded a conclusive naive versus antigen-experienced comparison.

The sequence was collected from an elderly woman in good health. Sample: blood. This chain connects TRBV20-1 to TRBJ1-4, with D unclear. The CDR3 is CSARDAKKEKLFF. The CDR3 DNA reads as TGCAGTGCTAGAGATGCCAAGAAAGAAAAACTGTTTTTT.